This TCR beta chain was recovered during a study of T cells in pancreatic ductal adenocarcinoma (dated by TCRdb to about 2017). As for the study more broadly: To learn about the adaptive T-cell response arising naturally, investigators profiled where tumor-infiltrating CD8+ T cells, together with suppressive cells, were located within resected pancreatic ductal adenocarcinoma, how abundant they were, and what qualities they showed. The study at large found these results: Comparisons of clonality between tumor and blood may be biased toward lower diversity because tumors are enriched in CD45RO+ effector T cells rather than naive T cells. T-cell clonality did not differ significantly between tumor and blood, with mean clonality around 0.11 in tumors and roughly 0.072 in blood. Since most pancreatic cancer patients present with inoperable disease, the resected cohort was skewed toward the minority of patients who had early-stage disease. More total productive templates and around 8-fold more unique clonotypes were found in blood samples than in tumor samples.

A remark on this clone: There is no known antigen for this receptor. Base qualities are missing; no much larger clone stands one base away.

Selected pancreatic ductal adenocarcinoma patients had undergone surgery without neoadjuvant therapy. Peripheral blood was collected in heparin tubes, and PBMCs were isolated by histopaque density gradient and cryopreserved in around 11% DMSO. The DNeasy Blood and Tissue Kit, with Proteinase K and RNase treatment, was used to extract genomic DNA from 6 or 7 PBMC specimens and roughly 10 flash-frozen tumor specimens. At the junction V is shortened by 3 bases and J by 5 bases; bases outside the gene matches: 5. The germline V gene yields LGHNA for CDR1 and YNFKEQ for CDR2. The CDR3, cysteine through phenylalanine, is 15 amino acids long. CDR3 DNA only is kept here, 45 bases in frame from base 1. TCR beta CDR3 regions were amplified from genomic DNA using the immunoSEQ hsTCRB kit. An Illumina HiSeq system was used to carry out high-throughput TRB CDR3 sequencing. From the authors' description of their analysis: The immunoSEQ software was used to analyze the sequencing reads, and any nonproductive sequences containing premature stops or frame-shifts were left out. Repertoire clonality was computed as one minus Shannon entropy normalized by log2 of the number of unique productive sequences. TCRdb holds this immuneACCESS table with in-frame rearrangements only. Some clones are missing; in checked studies, unresolved V genes explain under half, and the rest has no known cause. V, J and clone size were drawn from that table, and D and trimming were deduced from the DNA. In all, the sample holds roughly 8,700 clones, and roughly 91% of those were seen once. Approximately 3.1% of the sample comes from the top ten.

Rearrangement joined TRBV4-2 to TRBJ2-5, with 11 central nucleotides matching TRBD2. Input material: PBMCs. The receptor was isolated from a human donor with pancreatic ductal adenocarcinoma. The CDR3 protein: CASSQTSGAGETQYF. The nucleotides read TGTGCCAGCAGCCAGACTAGCGGGGCTGGGGAGACCCAGTACTTC.